What follows is one T cell receptor (beta chain) and its context. Its target is not known. This CDR3 has 14 amino acids. CDR1 and CDR2 from the germline V gene are SGHNT and YENEEA. Trimming took 3 bases from V and 6 from J; bases not matched to a gene: 5. TCRdb independently ran MiXCR on the 5' RACE reads; one entry per CDR3 protein. The table has around 370,000 distinct CDR3 sequences, roughly 9% seen once. The sample is drawn from a study of identical twins. Regarding the study as a whole: Weaker excess sharing between twins was seen in beta out-of-frame sequences. Invariant MAIT and iNKT cells are populations that could partly confound zero-insertion analyses.

Input material: naive T cells sorted from blood. The TCR was taken from a woman in her forties or fifties in good health. The genes are TRBV11-3 and TRBJ2-3; 8 bases fit TRBD2. The CDR3 is CASSFGGGSDTQYF. The DNA for the CDR3 is TGTGCCAGCAGCTTCGGGGGGGGCTCGGATACGCAGTATTTT.